This T cell receptor (beta chain) derives from a study of technical replicates of blood from a handful of donors. The assay was immunoSEQ multiplex PCR, and TCRdb's table has in-frame clones only and misses some. The sample carries fewer than 90,000 clones, over 90% recorded once. The source material was T cells isolated from PBMCs. The TCR originated in a human donor in good health.

CDR3 sequence reads: CASSNRVLYEQYF. The CDR3 bases are TGTGCCAGCAGTAACAGGGTCCTCTACGAGCAGTACTTC. The V gene is TRBV28, the J gene TRBJ2-7; the D gene is possibly TRBD1 (6 bases). The CDR3 runs to 13 residues. V dropped 5 bases and J dropped 3 bases, with 11 bases sitting between them. Per the germline V gene, CDR1 is MDHEN and CDR2 is SYDVKM.